This paragraph covers one TCR beta chain sequence. The antigen is undetermined. This sample was taken from a study of cytomegalovirus exposure and HLA in healthy donors. Overall study findings and caveats: In an earlier analysis, most TCR beta V segments were productive about 87% or about 30% of the time. Listed as cytomegalovirus-associated were 150 or so TCR beta chains. Fewer N-insertions (relative to the roughly 610-donor mean) were reportedly seen in an Asian-associated ancestry cluster in a later analysis.

V gave up 1 base and J gave up 2 bases; unmatched junction bases: 2. CDR1 and CDR2 from the germline V gene are MGHRA and YSYEKL. There are 15 residues in the CDR3. The PCR had 60 Vbeta and 13 Jbeta primers. TCRdb's copy holds only in-frame clones and misses some; the assay was immunoSEQ multiplex PCR. The sample lists around 94,000 clones; roughly three fifths were seen once. This receptor was obtained from a human donor in good health. The specimen was PBMCs. This sequence joins TRBV4-1 and TRBJ1-2; TRBD1 matches at 9 bases. CDR3 protein: CASSQGGTGNYGYTF. DNA for the CDR3: TGCGCCAGCAGCCAAGGGGGGACAGGGAACTATGGCTACACCTTC.